This entry lists 3 T cell receptor beta chains sequenced from one sample in a study of T cells after yellow fever vaccination. TCRdb called the 5' RACE reads again in MiXCR, with one record for every CDR3 protein. The data show about 320,000 distinct CDR3 sequences, 9.5% to 15% seen once. Sequencing used CD4+ T cells sorted from PBMCs, obtained 15 days after the yellow fever booster vaccination. Every receptor here comes from a young man who received the YFV17D yellow fever vaccine.

Ten or more counts support this clonotype. The chain uses TRBV28 and TRBJ2-7, with D perhaps TRBD1 (6 bases). The CDR3 sequence is 14 residues long. Germline CDR1 and CDR2: MDHEN and SYDVKM. Trimming removed 6 bases at V and 2 bases at J, with 14 bases between. The CDR3 nucleotides are TGTGCCAGCAGCCCCCAGGGGATCACCTACGAGCAGTACGTC. The encoded protein is CASSPQGITYEQYV.

The chain employs TRBV10-3 and TRBJ2-7, with D tentatively TRBD1 (6 bases). Germline V gene sequence: CDR1 ENHRY, CDR2 SYGVKD. CDR3 size: 14 residues. V gave up 5 bases and J gave up 4 bases, with 15 bases separating them. In DNA form, the CDR3 reads TGTGCCATCAGTTCACAGGGTCCCGCGTACGAGCAGTACTTC. This translates into CAISSQGPAYEQYF.

This clonotype was counted a few times. This chain connects TRBV20-1 to TRBJ2-5; 7 bases fit TRBD2. J gave up 4 bases and V 3 bases, and 5 bases lay outside the gene matches. Germline lookup yields CDR1 DFQATT and CDR2 SNEGSKA (reference sequence). This CDR3 has 13 amino acids. CDR3 in DNA: TGCAGTGCTAGGTCACCGGGGGGAGAGACCCAGTACTTC. Residues: CSARSPGGETQYF.